These T cell receptor beta chains were read from a single sample in a study of CD8 T cells in Susac syndrome. Each CDR3 protein is one row after TCRdb ran MiXCR on the immunoSEQ multiplex PCR reads. The sample shows 170,000 or so distinct CDR3 sequences, 90% to 96% of them seen only once. Sequenced: CD4+ T cells from PBMCs. The receptors shown here come from a human donor with Susac syndrome. Each CDR3 is given with its conserved first and last residue. The order of the fields is D gene, V gene, J gene, clone size, CDR3 protein, CDR3 DNA. The D gene is left open where the match is weak. Size is omitted from some rows. Given values are once, few, many or a class for expanded clones.

d_call: -; v_call: TRBV29-1; j_call: TRBJ2-1; clone_size: -; cdr3_aa: CSVEEGGYNEQFF; cdr3_nt: TGCAGCGTTGAGGAGGGGGGTTACAATGAGCAGTTCTTC
d_call: -; v_call: TRBV3-1; j_call: TRBJ1-2; clone_size: -; cdr3_aa: CASSQDYRDYGYTF; cdr3_nt: TGTGCCAGCAGCCAAGACTACAGGGACTATGGCTACACCTTC
d_call: -; v_call: TRBV28; j_call: TRBJ2-4; clone_size: -; cdr3_aa: CASSLSRAPAKNIQYF; cdr3_nt: TGTGCCAGCAGTTTATCGCGGGCCCCGGCCAAAAACATTCAGTACTTC
d_call: -; v_call: TRBV20-1; j_call: TRBJ1-1; clone_size: -; cdr3_aa: CSASDRPNTEAFF; cdr3_nt: TGCAGTGCTAGCGACAGGCCGAACACTGAAGCTTTCTTT
d_call: TRBD2; v_call: TRBV5-1; j_call: TRBJ2-5; clone_size: -; cdr3_aa: CASSPTSGRYQETQYF; cdr3_nt: TGCGCCAGCAGCCCAACTAGCGGGCGGTACCAAGAGACCCAGTACTTC
d_call: TRBD2; v_call: TRBV5-4; j_call: TRBJ2-1; clone_size: -; cdr3_aa: CASSGRTSGRDEQFF; cdr3_nt: TGTGCCAGCAGCGGACGGACTAGCGGGCGGGATGAGCAGTTCTTC
d_call: TRBD2; v_call: TRBV11-2; j_call: TRBJ2-2; clone_size: once; cdr3_aa: CASVFRRESGELFF; cdr3_nt: TGTGCCAGCGTTTTCAGGCGGGAGTCCGGGGAGCTGTTTTTT
d_call: -; v_call: TRBV7-9; j_call: TRBJ2-1; clone_size: few; cdr3_aa: CASSLSPSSYNEQFF; cdr3_nt: TGTGCCAGCAGCTTATCCCCTAGCTCCTACAATGAGCAGTTCTTC
d_call: -; v_call: TRBV4-2; j_call: TRBJ1-6; clone_size: -; cdr3_aa: CASSQERSQAVSPLHF; cdr3_nt: TGTGCCAGCAGCCAAGAGCGCTCACAGGCGGTTTCACCCCTCCACTTT
d_call: -; v_call: TRBV7-9; j_call: TRBJ2-5; clone_size: once; cdr3_aa: CASTDTGTVVWTQYF; cdr3_nt: TGTGCCAGCACCGATACCGGGACCGTGGTTTGGACCCAGTACTTC
d_call: TRBD1; v_call: TRBV12-3/TRBV12-4; j_call: TRBJ1-2; clone_size: -; cdr3_aa: CASSSTTGGRDGYTF; cdr3_nt: TGTGCCAGCAGTTCGACGACAGGGGGCAGGGATGGCTACACCTTC
d_call: TRBD1; v_call: TRBV7-6; j_call: TRBJ2-5; clone_size: -; cdr3_aa: CASSLLGGEFETQYF; cdr3_nt: TGTGCCAGCAGCTTATTAGGGGGCGAGTTTGAGACCCAGTACTTC
d_call: TRBD1; v_call: TRBV11-3; j_call: TRBJ2-7; clone_size: once; cdr3_aa: CASSFTGTGYTYEQYF; cdr3_nt: TGTGCCAGCAGCTTCACAGGGACAGGGTATACCTACGAGCAGTACTTC
d_call: -; v_call: TRBV7-2; j_call: TRBJ2-5; clone_size: -; cdr3_aa: CASSLGDRERWGETQYF; cdr3_nt: TGTGCCAGCAGCTTAGGGGACCGGGAGCGGTGGGGGGAGACCCAGTACTTC
d_call: -; v_call: TRBV19; j_call: TRBJ2-7; clone_size: -; cdr3_aa: CASKSRNSYEQYF; cdr3_nt: TGTGCCAGTAAGAGCCGGAACTCCTACGAGCAGTACTTC
d_call: TRBD1; v_call: TRBV29-1; j_call: TRBJ1-2; clone_size: -; cdr3_aa: CSVDRGGYGYTF; cdr3_nt: TGCAGCGTTGACAGGGGGGGCTATGGCTACACCTTC
d_call: -; v_call: TRBV2; j_call: TRBJ2-1; clone_size: -; cdr3_aa: CASSGPGGSYNEQFF; cdr3_nt: TGTGCCAGCAGCGGCCCAGGGGGGTCCTACAATGAGCAGTTCTTC
d_call: TRBD1; v_call: TRBV9; j_call: TRBJ2-5; clone_size: -; cdr3_aa: CASSQGQGEETQYF; cdr3_nt: TGTGCCAGCAGCCAGGGACAGGGCGAAGAGACCCAGTACTTC
d_call: -; v_call: TRBV5-1; j_call: TRBJ2-4; clone_size: -; cdr3_aa: CASSLISRQAKNIQYF; cdr3_nt: TGCGCCAGCAGCTTGATAAGTCGCCAAGCCAAAAACATTCAGTACTTC
d_call: TRBD1; v_call: TRBV19; j_call: TRBJ2-7; clone_size: -; cdr3_aa: CASRTRGRGEQYF; cdr3_nt: TGTGCCAGTAGGACGAGGGGGCGCGGCGAGCAGTACTTC
d_call: -; v_call: TRBV29-1; j_call: TRBJ2-1; clone_size: -; cdr3_aa: CSGEAGNNEQFF; cdr3_nt: TGCAGTGGCGAGGCGGGGAACAATGAGCAGTTCTTC
d_call: -; v_call: TRBV6-2/TRBV6-3; j_call: TRBJ2-7; clone_size: -; cdr3_aa: CASREPGREQYF; cdr3_nt: TGTGCCAGCAGAGAACCAGGGCGGGAGCAGTACTTC
d_call: -; v_call: TRBV10-3; j_call: TRBJ2-7; clone_size: -; cdr3_aa: CAIKTDYEQYF; cdr3_nt: TGTGCCATTAAGACTGACTACGAGCAGTACTTC
d_call: -; v_call: TRBV9; j_call: TRBJ2-5; clone_size: -; cdr3_aa: CASSPRSGTGRETQYF; cdr3_nt: TGTGCCAGCAGCCCCCGCTCCGGGACTGGAAGAGAGACCCAGTACTTC
d_call: -; v_call: TRBV18; j_call: TRBJ2-5; clone_size: -; cdr3_aa: CASSPLSFSAAQETQYF; cdr3_nt: TGTGCCAGCTCACCACTAAGTTTTTCAGCGGCCCAAGAGACCCAGTACTTC
d_call: TRBD2; v_call: TRBV13; j_call: TRBJ2-5; clone_size: -; cdr3_aa: CASSWRAGGQETQYF; cdr3_nt: TGTGCCAGCAGCTGGAGAGCGGGGGGCCAAGAGACCCAGTACTTC
d_call: TRBD2; v_call: TRBV7-9; j_call: TRBJ2-5; clone_size: -; cdr3_aa: CATQGVVLAGETQYF; cdr3_nt: TGTGCCACCCAGGGGGTGGTACTAGCGGGAGAGACCCAGTACTTC
d_call: -; v_call: TRBV3-1; j_call: TRBJ1-1; clone_size: -; cdr3_aa: CASSPSESLRRAFF; cdr3_nt: TGTGCCAGCAGCCCTTCTGAATCCCTAAGGCGAGCTTTCTTT
d_call: TRBD1; v_call: TRBV12-3/TRBV12-4; j_call: TRBJ2-7; clone_size: -; cdr3_aa: CASSPWTGFGYEQYF; cdr3_nt: TGTGCCAGCAGTCCCTGGACAGGTTTCGGCTACGAGCAGTACTTC
d_call: -; v_call: TRBV7-6; j_call: TRBJ1-2; clone_size: -; cdr3_aa: CASSLGYTF; cdr3_nt: TGTGCCAGCAGCTTAGGCTACACCTTC
d_call: -; v_call: TRBV15; j_call: TRBJ2-1; clone_size: -; cdr3_aa: CATSRDPRLYNEQFF; cdr3_nt: TGTGCCACCAGCAGAGATCCCCGACTGTACAATGAGCAGTTCTTC
d_call: TRBD2; v_call: TRBV29-1; j_call: TRBJ2-2; clone_size: once; cdr3_aa: CSVGGLAAGELFF; cdr3_nt: TGCAGCGTGGGTGGACTAGCCGCCGGGGAGCTGTTTTTT
d_call: -; v_call: TRBV7-2; j_call: TRBJ2-5; clone_size: -; cdr3_aa: CASSLTGARETQYF; cdr3_nt: TGTGCCAGCAGCTTAACGGGGGCCAGGGAGACCCAGTACTTC
d_call: TRBD2; v_call: TRBV2; j_call: TRBJ2-1; clone_size: -; cdr3_aa: CASSNLAGGTNYNEQFF; cdr3_nt: TGTGCCAGCAGTAACTTAGCGGGAGGCACGAACTACAATGAGCAGTTCTTC
d_call: -; v_call: TRBV30; j_call: TRBJ1-1; clone_size: -; cdr3_aa: CAWSGRGWTEAFF; cdr3_nt: TGTGCCTGGAGTGGGCGGGGGTGGACTGAAGCTTTCTTT
d_call: TRBD2; v_call: TRBV4-2; j_call: TRBJ2-1; clone_size: -; cdr3_aa: CASSQGTSGSISYNEQFF; cdr3_nt: TGTGCCAGCAGCCAAGGGACTAGCGGGAGTATCTCCTACAATGAGCAGTTCTTC
d_call: -; v_call: TRBV18; j_call: TRBJ2-5; clone_size: -; cdr3_aa: CASSPPSRGKETQYF; cdr3_nt: TGTGCCAGCTCACCACCGAGCAGGGGCAAGGAGACCCAGTACTTC
d_call: TRBD1; v_call: TRBV18; j_call: TRBJ2-1; clone_size: -; cdr3_aa: CASSQNRGNSYNEQFF; cdr3_nt: TGTGCCAGCTCACAAAACAGGGGGAATTCCTACAATGAGCAGTTCTTC
d_call: -; v_call: TRBV4-2; j_call: TRBJ2-5; clone_size: -; cdr3_aa: CASSQQNQETQYF; cdr3_nt: TGTGCCAGCAGCCAACAGAACCAAGAGACCCAGTACTTC
d_call: -; v_call: TRBV7-2; j_call: TRBJ2-7; clone_size: -; cdr3_aa: CASSPGALPYEQYF; cdr3_nt: TGTGCCAGCAGCCCCGGAGCTCTGCCCTACGAGCAGTACTTC
d_call: -; v_call: TRBV3-1; j_call: TRBJ2-5; clone_size: -; cdr3_aa: CASSQDRGGGETQYF; cdr3_nt: TGTGCCAGCAGCCAAGACAGGGGAGGAGGCGAGACCCAGTACTTC
d_call: TRBD1; v_call: TRBV20-1; j_call: TRBJ1-1; clone_size: -; cdr3_aa: CSAQSAGGSYSTEAFF; cdr3_nt: TGCAGTGCCCAGTCAGCAGGGGGCTCTTACTCCACTGAAGCTTTCTTT